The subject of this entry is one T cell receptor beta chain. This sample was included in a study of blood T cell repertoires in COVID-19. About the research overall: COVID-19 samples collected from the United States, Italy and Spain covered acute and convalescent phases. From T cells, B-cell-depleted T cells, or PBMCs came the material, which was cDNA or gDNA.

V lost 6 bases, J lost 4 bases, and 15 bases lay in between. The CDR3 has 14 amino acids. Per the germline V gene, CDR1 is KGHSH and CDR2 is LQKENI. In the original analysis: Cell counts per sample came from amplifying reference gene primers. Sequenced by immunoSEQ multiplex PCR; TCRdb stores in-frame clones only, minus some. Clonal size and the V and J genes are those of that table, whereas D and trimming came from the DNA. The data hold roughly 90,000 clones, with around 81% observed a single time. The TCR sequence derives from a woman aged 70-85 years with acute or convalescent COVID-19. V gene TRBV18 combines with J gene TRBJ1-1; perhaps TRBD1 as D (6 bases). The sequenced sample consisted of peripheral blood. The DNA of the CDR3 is TGTGCCAGCTCCGCGGACAGAACTAGCACTGAAGCTTTCTTT. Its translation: CASSADRTSTEAFF.